This record covers a single TCR beta chain. TCRdb keeps only in-frame clones here, not all; method: immunoSEQ multiplex PCR. The sample lists about 94,000 clones; 90% were seen once. The entry originates in a study of control samples from healthy donors and cancer patients. Germline V gene data show CDR1 as SGHAT and CDR2 as FQNNGV. V shed 5 bases and J shed 3 bases, with 11 bases lying between them. CDR3 length: 14 amino acids. V usage is TRBV11-2 and J usage is TRBJ1-5, with D possibly TRBD1 on 6 matching bases. The clonotype was recovered from a woman younger than 35 in good health. The sequencing input was blood. The CDR3 coding sequence is TGTGCCAGCAGCGTTACAGGGCTCAATCAGCCCCAGCATTTT. This translates into CASSVTGLNQPQHF.